This entry describes one TCR beta chain. V was pared by 5 bases and J by 2 bases, with 13 bases between. CDR3 length: 13 residues. Per the germline V gene, CDR1 is SQVTM and CDR2 is ANQGSEA. The multiple sclerosis control group consisted of treatment-naive patients whose relapsing-remitting disease, which was either stable or active, fulfilled revised McDonald criteria. CD8+ and CD4+ T cells were negatively isolated; TEMRA cells were FACS-enriched. The data derive from a study of CD8 T cells in Susac syndrome. RNA amounts of roughly 0.45 to 1 ug underwent reverse transcription with random hexamers. Amplification of TCR beta CDR3 spanned 54 Vbeta and 13 Jbeta via immunoSEQ multiplex PCR. TCRdb re-called the immunoSEQ multiplex PCR reads with MiXCR, one entry per CDR3 protein. The sample lists about 210,000 distinct CDR3 sequences; roughly 96% were seen once.

The sample was CD4+ T cells from PBMCs. This clonotype was sampled from a human donor with multiple sclerosis. The V call is TRBV29-1, the J call TRBJ2-7; D may be TRBD1 or TRBD2 (6 bases each). The CDR3 is CSVRGPITYEQYF. The CDR3, as DNA: TGCAGCGTTCGGGGGCCTATCACCTACGAGCAGTACTTC.